Listed below are T cell receptor beta chains from one sample, sequenced in a study of T cell responses to AZD1222 COVID-19 vaccine. This table comes from immunoSEQ multiplex PCR, and its TCRdb copy is limited to in-frame clones, with some not included. Altogether roughly 60,000 clones are present, roughly 84% being singletons, with the ten largest covering 15% to 20%. This specimen consisted of peripheral blood, obtained on day 0 of AZD1222 vaccination. The source is an adult in good health. Each CDR3 is given with its conserved first and last residue. A D gene is named only where the DNA matches it firmly. Rows give clone size only sometimes, using once, few, many, or a class for an expanded clone.

size: -
V: TRBV6-5
D: -
J: TRBJ1-4
CDR3: CASSFLSTNEKLFF
DNA: TGTGCCAGCAGCTTTCTTTCAACTAATGAAAAACTGTTTTTT

size: -
V: TRBV4-3
D: -
J: TRBJ1-1
CDR3: CASSQDQDLGAGTEAFF
DNA: TGCGCCAGCAGCCAAGATCAAGATCTCGGGGCCGGTACTGAAGCTTTCTTT

size: few
V: TRBV27
D: TRBD1
J: TRBJ2-3
CDR3: CASRTGAVDTQYF
DNA: TGTGCCAGCAGGACAGGGGCGGTAGATACGCAGTATTTT

size: -
V: TRBV30
D: TRBD1
J: TRBJ1-5
CDR3: CAWSVGTAKNQPQHF
DNA: TGTGCCTGGAGTGTTGGGACAGCTAAGAATCAGCCCCAGCATTTT

size: -
V: TRBV5-1
D: -
J: TRBJ1-3
CDR3: CASSPRTDGNTIYF
DNA: TGCGCCAGCAGCCCCCGGACTGATGGAAACACCATATATTTT

size: -
V: TRBV28
D: -
J: TRBJ2-7
CDR3: CASSSPGQATYEQYF
DNA: TGTGCCAGCAGTTCGCCGGGACAAGCCACCTACGAGCAGTACTTC

size: -
V: TRBV4-1
D: TRBD2
J: TRBJ2-7
CDR3: CASTRLAGAYEQYF
DNA: TGCGCCAGCACCCGACTAGCGGGAGCCTACGAGCAGTACTTC

size: -
V: TRBV5-5
D: TRBD2
J: TRBJ2-3
CDR3: CASSLYGTSGRDTQYF
DNA: TGTGCCAGCAGCTTGTATGGGACTAGCGGGAGGGATACGCAGTATTTT

size: -
V: TRBV7-2
D: TRBD1
J: TRBJ2-1
CDR3: CASSLDWDSEQFF
DNA: TGTGCCAGCAGCCTAGATTGGGACAGCGAGCAGTTCTTC

size: few
V: TRBV9
D: -
J: TRBJ1-1
CDR3: CASNLLGERTEAFF
DNA: TGTGCCAGCAACCTCCTTGGGGAAAGGACTGAAGCTTTCTTT

size: -
V: TRBV6-5
D: -
J: TRBJ2-1
CDR3: CASTMNPVFAEQFF
DNA: TGTGCCAGCACCATGAACCCCGTCTTCGCCGAGCAGTTCTTC

size: -
V: TRBV7-2
D: -
J: TRBJ1-5
CDR3: CASSPYRQATGQPQHF
DNA: TGTGCCAGCAGCCCCTACCGGCAGGCCACGGGTCAGCCCCAGCATTTT

size: -
V: TRBV21-1
D: -
J: TRBJ1-1
CDR3: CASSEGGSEAFF
DNA: TGTGCCAGCAGCGAAGGGGGTTCTGAAGCTTTCTTT

size: -
V: TRBV11-1
D: -
J: TRBJ2-2
CDR3: CASSSSWGLNTGELFF
DNA: TGTGCCAGCAGCTCTAGTTGGGGCCTTAACACCGGGGAGCTGTTTTTT

size: -
V: TRBV18
D: -
J: TRBJ2-1
CDR3: CASSPIPFRRAPYNEQFF
DNA: TGTGCCAGCTCGCCCATACCTTTTCGAAGGGCCCCCTACAATGAGCAGTTCTTC

size: -
V: TRBV5-1
D: TRBD1
J: TRBJ2-3
CDR3: CASSRGQGKDTQYF
DNA: TGCGCCAGCAGCCGGGGACAGGGGAAGGATACGCAGTATTTT

size: -
V: TRBV3-1/TRBV3-2
D: TRBD1
J: TRBJ1-2
CDR3: CASSQDGQGEYTF
DNA: TGTGCCAGCAGCCAAGATGGACAGGGTGAATACACCTTC

size: -
V: TRBV7-9
D: -
J: TRBJ1-5
CDR3: CASSQGGRAQPQHF
DNA: TGTGCCAGCAGCCAAGGGGGTCGCGCTCAGCCCCAGCATTTT

size: -
V: TRBV14
D: -
J: TRBJ1-1
CDR3: CASSQLFSGAPEAFF
DNA: TGTGCCAGCAGCCAATTGTTTTCCGGGGCCCCTGAAGCTTTCTTT

size: -
V: TRBV6-6
D: TRBD1
J: TRBJ2-6
CDR3: CASSQLSGRGMAGANVLTF
DNA: TGTGCCAGCAGTCAACTGTCGGGCAGGGGGATGGCTGGGGCCAACGTCCTGACTTTC

size: -
V: TRBV28
D: -
J: TRBJ2-3
CDR3: CASSVGPIGRADTQYF
DNA: TGTGCCAGCAGCGTGGGGCCCATCGGACGTGCAGATACGCAGTATTTT

size: -
V: TRBV28
D: TRBD2
J: TRBJ2-3
CDR3: CASSLAGDKDTQYF
DNA: TGTGCCAGCAGTTTAGCGGGAGACAAGGATACGCAGTATTTT